What follows is one T cell receptor (beta chain) and its context. Antigen unknown. Populations isolated by sorting all had purity greater than 95%. Germline CDR1 is WSHSY and CDR2 is SAAADI. CDR3 length: 15 amino acids. V was clipped by 1 base and J by 5 bases, with 14 bases between them. These data originate in a study of beta chain features in type 1 diabetes. Broader study findings: The naive, central memory and Treg TCRB repertoires showed an apparent similarity that was greater among patients than among healthy donors.

Sequencing targeted expressed TCRB transcripts, as all isolated RNA had been reverse transcribed. The table came from immunoSEQ multiplex PCR; TCRdb's copy has only in-frame clones and leaves some out. The sample shows some 900,000 clones, roughly 16% of them seen only once. This receptor was obtained from a woman aged 18-35 years in good health. The specimen was naive CD4+ T cells from blood. The V call is TRBV10-2, the J call TRBJ2-5, with D tentatively TRBD1 or TRBD2 (6 bases each). CDR3 nucleotides: TGCGCCAGCAGTGAGTATGGGGGGCTCCAGGAGACCCAGTACTTC. Translation: CASSEYGGLQETQYF.